This TCR beta chain is from a study of shared clonotypes between healthy human individuals. Germline V CDR1 and CDR2: SGHTA, FQGNSA. With 0 bases removed from V and 3 bases from J, the gap between germline ends came to 12 bases. There are 15 residues in the CDR3. The authors distributed each subset's genomic DNA evenly over several immunoSEQ plates. How the authors handled the data: Quality scores were absent from the junction-only immunoSEQ sequences, so filtering differed. The method was immunoSEQ multiplex PCR; TCRdb's version includes in-frame clones alone and lacks a portion of them. The V and J calls and clone size are taken from that table; D and trimming were inferred from the DNA. The table shows hundreds of thousands of clones, with 70% to 80% occurring only once.

The sequenced material came from PBMCs. The TCR originated in a woman between 35 and 50 years old in good health. Some clones in this sample may be carry-over from other donors' samples. The chain carries TRBV7-2 and TRBJ2-7; maybe TRBD1 (6 bases). This chain's CDR3 is CASSLAPGQFYEQYF. The CDR3 DNA follows: TGTGCCAGCAGCTTAGCGCCGGGACAATTCTACGAGCAGTACTTC.